These T cell receptor beta chains were read from a single sample in a study of blood T cell repertoires in COVID-19. Sequencing was performed with immunoSEQ multiplex PCR; in TCRdb, only in-frame clones are kept and a portion is missing. Of 100,000 to 150,000 clones detected, roughly 83% appear once; the ten largest clones hold approximately 13%. The source material was peripheral blood. The receptors were gathered from a woman in her 30s who had recovered from COVID-19. The CDR3 runs from the conserved cysteine through the conserved F or W.

V gene | CDR3 protein
TRBV19 | CASSSGETEAFF
TRBV4-2 | CASSPPSGSYNEQFF
TRBV7-9 | CASSDTSPGGADTQYF
TRBV6-5 | CASSYSGGTSYEQYF
TRBV7-9 | CASSPGGTSWNTEAFF
TRBV24-1 | CATRGTSTDTQYF
TRBV29-1 | CSVDAGDYEQYF
TRBV7-8 | CASSFPYVGQGGDEQYF
TRBV7-2 | CASSFEQGTEAFF
TRBV6-5 | CASSPGLAGQPQHF
TRBV5-1 | CASQGTGSFGNTIYF
TRBV27 | CASSRTGQVYQETQYF
TRBV6-2/TRBV6-3 | CASSYVTTNTEAFF
TRBV19 | CASSMGGIYNSPLHF
TRBV28 | CASREDRQGFYNEQFF
TRBV19 | CASPRTGRGTEAFF
TRBV7-8 | CASSEQQFNQPQHF
TRBV7-9 | CASSLAASRSYNEQFF
TRBV6-5 | CASSYGGTQPQHF
TRBV2 | CASSGQNYGYTF
TRBV5-1 | CASSLEASGAGEQFF
TRBV6-5 | CASSYRDYYGYTF
TRBV5-1 | CASSLGNRSPRAEAFF
TRBV6-6 | CASSTGQSYGYTF
TRBV3-1/TRBV3-2 | CASSPGQGYGYTF
TRBV6-5 | CATVRRGLMNTEAFF
TRBV6-1 | CASSEAGRGQYF
TRBV5-6 | CASSLVRLGVNPDTQYF
TRBV6-1 | CASSEQGGQPQHF
TRBV6-5 | CASSQAWYEQYF
TRBV5-4 | CASSRAGGGRTEAFF
TRBV7-3 | CASSPRTGARPGANVLTF
TRBV3-1/TRBV3-2 | CASSQDLRRQGGNTIYF
TRBV9 | CASSVSPSSYNEQFF
TRBV5-6 | CASSLRQGRSNQPQHF
TRBV6-6 | CASSYSAGATEAFF
TRBV27 | CASRPQGTSSGNTIYF
TRBV5-6 | CASSGQGILQPQHF
TRBV9 | CASSVEGAFKPQHF
TRBV2 | CASIPVGGGFYEQYF
TRBV28 | CASSSSPLAGARQETQYF
TRBV5-4 | CASSLGTRETGNEQFF
TRBV29-1 | CSVGHGTSSYEQYF
TRBV6-1 | CASSEQGIGYEQYF
TRBV7-8 | CASSLRQQGRETQYF
TRBV27 | CASSLAGGGYNEQFF
TRBV7-9 | CASIPKGAENTGELFF
TRBV7-9 | CASSFLRTSGRYSTDTQYF